This TCR beta chain came from a study of blood T cell repertoires in COVID-19. Germline CDR1 is GTSNPN and CDR2 is SVGIG (reference sequence). CDR3 length: 14 residues. The ends lost 3 bases at V and 7 bases at J; junction bases unmatched: 7. Profiled with immunoSEQ multiplex PCR; TCRdb holds only in-frame clones, not every one. In the table there are over 150,000 clones, 90% of which are singletons. Source material: peripheral blood. V and J are TRBV30 and TRBJ2-1, with 9 bases aligning to TRBD2. The receptor was derived from a man in his fifties or sixties with acute or convalescent COVID-19. This chain's CDR3 is CAWRRGGGWNEQFF. CDR3 DNA sequence: TGTGCCTGGAGGCGGGGGGGCGGCTGGAATGAGCAGTTCTTC.